One sample yielded the 20 T cell receptor beta chains listed below, sequenced in a study of blood T cell repertoires in COVID-19. TCRdb's table, derived via immunoSEQ multiplex PCR, lists solely in-frame clones and lacks some. The sample holds about 400,000 clones; roughly 86% are singletons and the top ten take about 2.1%. The source material was PBMCs or T cells enriched from blood (not recorded which). The receptor set was obtained from a woman aged 40 to 50 with acute COVID-19.

The J gene is TRBJ2-3, the V gene TRBV30; 11 bases are a match to TRBD2. This CDR3 is built from 21 residues. Germline V gene data show CDR1 as GTSNPN and CDR2 as SVGIG (reference sequence). V lost 1 base and J lost 1; bases outside the gene matches: 19. The CDR3 bases are TGTGCCTGGAGTGACCCCTCTACTAGCGGGGGACTGGGAACCGGCACAGATACGCAGTATTTT. Translating gives CAWSDPSTSGGLGTGTDTQYF. The variable domain in full, with the rest retrieved from reference TRBV30 and TRBJ2-3, is SQTIHQWPATLVQPVGSPLSLECTVEGTSNPNLYWYRQAAGRGLQLLFYSVGIGQISSEVPQNLSASRPQDRQFILSSKKLLLSDSGFYLCAWSDPSTSGGLGTGTDTQYFGPGTRLTVL.

This clone was detected only once. V gene TRBV5-5 combines with J gene TRBJ2-7, with 9 bases matching TRBD2. V lost 4 bases to trimming and J lost 1 base; unmatched junction nucleotides: 6. The germline CDR1 and CDR2 sequences are SGHKS and YYEKEE (reference sequence). The CDR3 runs 15 residues. DNA for the CDR3: TGTGCCAGCAGCCCCGGGACTAGCCCATCCTACGAGCAGTACTTC. It codes for CASSPGTSPSYEQYF.

The chain uses TRBV5-8 and TRBJ1-2; no reliable D call. V was pared by 0 bases and J by 2 bases, with 11 bases between. Per the germline V gene, CDR1 is SGHTS and CDR2 is YDEGEE. The CDR3 spans 15 residues. The CDR3, as DNA: TGTGCCAGCAGCTTGGCCGGTGAGGTAAACTATGGCTACACCTTC. Protein product: CASSLAGEVNYGYTF. The full variable domain, rest sourced from reference TRBV5-8 and TRBJ1-2, is EAGVTQSPTHLIKTRGQQATLRCSPISGHTSVYWYQQALGLGLQFLLWYDEGEERNRGNFPPRFSGRQFPNYSSELNVNALELEDSALYLCASSLAGEVNYGYTFGSGTRLTVV.

This clone was observed a single time. CDR3 in DNA: TGTGCCATCAGGGACACAAGCAATCAGCCCCAGCATTTT. This gives the protein CAIRDTSNQPQHF. The chain couples TRBV10-3 to TRBJ1-5, with a possible D match to TRBD1 (5 bases). Trimming shortened V by 6 bases and J by 1 base, and 7 bases separated the two germline ends. CDR1 and CDR2 (germline): ENHRY, SYGVKD. The CDR3 is 13 amino acids.

This clone appeared a few times. The chain joins TRBV2 to TRBJ1-5; the D gene is possibly TRBD1 (5 bases). Germline V gives CDR1 SNHLY, CDR2 FYNNEI. V was pared by 6 bases and J by 5 bases, with 11 bases between. The CDR3 extends over 13 amino acids. CDR3: CASSFRADQPQHF. The CDR3 nucleotides read TGTGCCAGCAGCTTCAGGGCGGATCAGCCCCAGCATTTT.

J is TRBJ2-6 and V is TRBV2; D is possibly TRBD1 (5 bases). Trimming cost V 4 bases and J 1 base, with 17 bases left between them. From germline, CDR1 is SNHLY and CDR2 FYNNEI. There are 18 residues in the CDR3. CDR3 sequence (DNA): TGTGCCAGCAGTGGCCAGGGCTTCCCCGGATCTGGGGCCAACGTCCTGACTTTC. Amino acids: CASSGQGFPGSGANVLTF. The full variable domain, in which reference TRBV2 and TRBJ2-6 provide the parts outside the CDR3, is EPEVTQTPSHQVTQMGQEVILRCVPISNHLYFYWYRQILGQKVEFLVSFYNNEISEKSEIFDDQFSVERPDGSNFTLKIRSTKLEDSAMYFCASSGQGFPGSGANVLTFGAGSRLTVL.

The rearrangement uses TRBV12-3 or TRBV12-4 and TRBJ2-1; tentative D call: TRBD1 (6 bases). CDR3 length: 13 residues. The V gene lost 5 bases and the J gene lost 7 bases, with 12 bases spanning the gap. The CDR3: CASSLRQANEQFF. CDR3 sequence (DNA): TGTGCCAGCAGTCTCCGACAGGCAAATGAGCAGTTCTTC.

The chain links TRBV5-1 to TRBJ2-3; 7 nucleotides match TRBD1. From germline, CDR1 is SGHRS and CDR2 YFSETQ. The CDR3 is made up of 15 amino acids. The V gene end was trimmed by 6 bases and the J gene end by 1 base; junction bases not matched to a gene: 8. This CDR3 reads CASTLEGQGTDTQYF. Here the CDR3 DNA reads TGCGCCAGCACTCTAGAAGGACAGGGCACAGATACGCAGTATTTT.

The J gene is TRBJ2-7, the V gene TRBV20-1; 11 nucleotides agree with TRBD2. The CDR3 spans 15 residues. Germline V gene lookup returns CDR1 DFQATT and CDR2 SNEGSKA (reference sequence). V trimming: 3 bases; J trimming: 2 bases; junction bases outside the gene matches: 6. Here the CDR3 reads CSASGLAGGTYEQYF. The CDR3 DNA is TGCAGTGCTAGTGGCCTAGCGGGGGGCACCTACGAGCAGTACTTC.

J is TRBJ1-2 and V is TRBV24-1, with TRBD1 matching 8 bases. Germline CDR1 and CDR2: KGHDR and SFDVKD. The CDR3 covers 13 residues. Unmatched junction bases numbered 3, after V lost 6 bases and J lost 4 bases. The CDR3 DNA follows: TGTGCCACCAGTCAGGGGGCGAGCTATGGCTACACCTTC. Translation gives CATSQGASYGYTF.

The rearrangement joins TRBV7-2 to TRBJ2-7; D is ambiguous. The germline gives CDR1 SGHTA, CDR2 FQGNSA. V shed 3 bases and J shed 3 bases, with 9 bases lying between them. The CDR3 loop spans 13 amino acids. The CDR3 nucleotides read TGTGCCAGCAGCTTTCCCTCCCTCTACGAGCAGTACTTC. Protein product: CASSFPSLYEQYF.

The chain recombines TRBV2 with TRBJ1-1; maybe TRBD1 (6 bases). CDR1 and CDR2 (germline): SNHLY, FYNNEI. The CDR3 spans 15 residues. Trimming left V 1 base short and J 1 base short, with 10 bases between. CDR3 region: CASSEGTTGNTEAFF. CDR3 nucleotide sequence: TGTGCCAGCAGTGAAGGGACGACAGGGAACACTGAAGCTTTCTTT. The variable domain in full, with the rest retrieved from reference TRBV2 and TRBJ1-1, is EPEVTQTPSHQVTQMGQEVILRCVPISNHLYFYWYRQILGQKVEFLVSFYNNEISEKSEIFDDQFSVERPDGSNFTLKIRSTKLEDSAMYFCASSEGTTGNTEAFFGQGTRLTVV.

This clone has just one count. V is TRBV3-1 (or the pseudogene TRBV3-2) and J is TRBJ1-3, with D possibly matching TRBD1 (5 bases). This CDR3 has 14 amino acids. Germline-derived CDR1 and CDR2 are LGHDT and YNNKEL (reference sequence). Between the trimmed V and J ends, which lost 4 bases and 4 bases, there was a span of 11 bases. CDR3 nucleotides: TGTGCCAGCAGCCCGACCCGGGGGGGAAACACCATATATTTT. Encoded protein: CASSPTRGGNTIYF.

J is TRBJ2-2 and V is TRBV7-9; TRBD1 aligns across 7 bases. CDR1 and CDR2 (germline): SEHNR, FQNEAQ (reference sequence). J was trimmed by 3 bases and V by 5 bases; bases with no gene match: 3. The CDR3 has 14 amino acids. The CDR3 loop reads CASSRDSYTGELFF. CDR3 DNA sequence: TGTGCCAGCAGCAGGGACAGCTACACCGGGGAGCTGTTTTTT.

This chain uses TRBV12-3 or TRBV12-4 with TRBJ1-1; the D gene is possibly TRBD1 (5 bases). The CDR3 is made up of 13 amino acids. Trimming pared 7 bases from V and 7 bases from J, leaving 16 bases between. The CDR3, as DNA: TGTGCCAGCACACTTGAGACAGCTAATGAAGCTTTCTTT. It yields the protein CASTLETANEAFF.

J is TRBJ1-2 and V is TRBV5-1; 9 nucleotides agree with TRBD1. The CDR3 spans 14 residues. Germline CDR1 reads SGHRS; CDR2 reads YFSETQ. The junction had 7 bases not matched to a gene; V was cut back by 2 bases and J by 8 bases. CDR3 sequence (DNA): TGCGCCAGCAGCTTACGGACAGGGGAAGGGGGCTACACCTTC. This gives the protein CASSLRTGEGGYTF.

The rearrangement links TRBV12-2 to TRBJ1-2; the D call in the table, TRBD1, was not verified against the DNA. TRBV12-2 is labeled a pseudogene. CDR3 length: 16 residues. The CDR3 loop is CASRLVGTVLTYGYTF. CDR3 DNA: TGTGCAAGTCGCTTAGTGGGGACAGTCCTTACCTATGGCTACACCTTC.

This clone has more than one count but fewer than ten. The chain has TRBV19 and TRBJ1-6; 8 bases line up with TRBD1. The CDR3 loop spans 17 amino acids. Losses at the gene ends were 3 bases for V and 7 bases for J; bases not matched to a gene: 11. Germline-derived CDR1 and CDR2 are LNHDA and SQIVND (reference sequence). This CDR3 reads CASSIRPYQGANSPLHF. The CDR3 bases are TGTGCCAGTAGTATCCGCCCCTACCAGGGGGCGAATTCACCCCTCCACTTT.

This clone was counted between two and nine times. The same CDR3 is also encoded by other DNA sequences in this sample. CDR3 sequence reads: CASSAPQAGTEAFF. CDR3 bases: TGTGCCAGCAGCGCCCCCCAGGCGGGAACTGAAGCTTTCTTT. This chain links TRBV21-1 with TRBJ1-1. TRBV21-1 corresponds to a pseudogene. The CDR3 length is 14 residues.

This clone came up a few times. The gene calls are TRBV5-8 and TRBJ2-7; TRBD2 is a possible D gene (5 bases). From germline, CDR1 is SGHTS and CDR2 YDEGEE. The V end was cut by 0 bases, the J end by 6 bases, with 16 bases between. This CDR3 region has 15 residues. In DNA, the CDR3 is TGTGCCAGCAGCTTGGCGCCAGAGGGAGCGGTCGAGCAGTACTTC. Protein sequence: CASSLAPEGAVEQYF.